Below are 28 T cell receptor beta chains sequenced from a single sample in a study of T cell changes during pregnancy in multiple sclerosis. Sequenced by immunoSEQ multiplex PCR; TCRdb stores in-frame clones only, minus some. The sample comprises tens of thousands of clones, 92% of which are singletons, and roughly 0.98% rests with the top ten. The specimen comprised peripheral blood, sampled after pregnancy. These receptors were collected from a female donor with multiple sclerosis, enrolled in a pregnancy study.

J is TRBJ1-3 and V is TRBV7-2, with D possibly TRBD1 on 5 matching bases. V was shortened by 0 bases and J by 0 bases, with 9 bases between the two germline ends. Germline CDR1 SGHTA, CDR2 FQGNSA. The CDR3 length is 16 residues. CDR3 nucleotide sequence: TGTGCCAGCAGCTTAGCAGGGGTACGCTCTGGAAACACCATATATTTT. It is translated as CASSLAGVRSGNTIYF.

The chain joins TRBV5-1 to TRBJ1-4; 9 bases align to TRBD1. Trimming took 8 bases from V and 6 from J; bases not matched to a gene: 8. This CDR3 contains 14 residues. Per the germline V gene, CDR1 is SGHRS and CDR2 is YFSETQ. The CDR3 region is CASTPGQGYEKLFF. DNA for the CDR3: TGCGCCAGTACCCCGGGACAGGGTTATGAAAAACTGTTTTTT.

The genes are TRBV2 and TRBJ1-1; D perhaps matches TRBD1 (5 bases). Trimming pared 4 bases from V and 11 bases from J, leaving 14 bases between. Germline CDR1 is SNHLY and CDR2 is FYNNEI. The CDR3 loop spans 12 amino acids. The CDR3 region has the DNA TGTGCCAGCAGTGTGGTCAGGGAGGAGGCTTTCTTT. Its translation: CASSVVREEAFF.

V usage is TRBV19 and J usage is TRBJ2-6; no reliable D call. The CDR3 is made up of 14 amino acids. V lost 8 bases and J lost 0, with 8 bases in between. Per the germline V gene, CDR1 is LNHDA and CDR2 is SQIVND (reference sequence). The CDR3 loop is CASRLVSGANVLTF. CDR3 nucleotides: TGTGCCAGTCGTCTCGTCTCTGGGGCCAACGTCCTGACTTTC.

The CDR3 nucleotides are TGTGCCAGCTCACCATTAATTGCAGGGGGACCGTATGGCTACACCTTC. Protein sequence: CASSPLIAGGPYGYTF. This rearrangement joins TRBV18 to TRBJ1-2; 7 nucleotides line up with TRBD1. The V gene's germline CDR1 is KGHSH and CDR2 LQKENI. The CDR3 covers 16 residues. The V and J ends lost 2 bases and 5 bases, in that order; junction bases with no gene match: 11.

This sequence joins TRBV9 and TRBJ1-1; possibly TRBD1 for D (5 bases). The V end was cut by 4 bases, the J end by 3 bases, with 10 bases between. CDR1 is SGDLS and CDR2 is YYNGEE in the germline V gene. The CDR3 is made up of 13 amino acids. The CDR3 DNA follows: TGTGCCAGCAGCCCGGGGGGTTACACTGAAGCTTTCTTT. Its protein is CASSPGGYTEAFF.

The chain couples TRBV19 to TRBJ1-2; the D is unclear. V was trimmed by 7 bases and J by 8 bases, leaving 17 bases between them. Germline CDR1 LNHDA, CDR2 SQIVND (reference sequence). The CDR3 has 13 residues. CDR3 protein: CASMRRSISGYTF. DNA of the CDR3: TGTGCCAGTATGAGACGGAGTATAAGCGGCTACACCTTC.

The gene calls are TRBV4-1 and TRBJ2-3, with D possibly TRBD2 on 5 matching bases. The germline CDR1 and CDR2 sequences are MGHRA and YSYEKL. V was cut by 1 base and J by 6 bases, with 5 bases left in between. The CDR3 sequence is 12 residues long. CDR3 in DNA: TGCGCCAGCAGCCAAGGCGGGGATACGCAGTATTTT. This codes for CASSQGGDTQYF.

This clone was seen only once. The chain has TRBV11-2 and TRBJ2-7, with D unclear. Per the germline V gene, CDR1 is SGHAT and CDR2 is FQNNGV. V was trimmed by 1 base and J by 3 bases, leaving 7 bases between them. CDR3 length: 13 amino acids. CDR3: CASSLGLLYEQYF. CDR3 in DNA: TGTGCCAGCAGCTTAGGTCTCCTCTACGAGCAGTACTTC.

This chain links TRBV27 with TRBJ1-1; D call uncertain. The CDR3 extends over 13 amino acids. Germline V gene data show CDR1 as MNHEY and CDR2 as SMNVEV (reference sequence). V gave up 7 bases and J gave up 0 bases, with 9 bases separating them. The CDR3 nucleotides are TGTGCCAGCAAGCGATCGGTGAACACTGAAGCTTTCTTT. Protein sequence: CASKRSVNTEAFF.

The chain is built from TRBV5-6 and TRBJ2-4, with D tentatively TRBD2 (7 bases). The CDR3 has 15 amino acids. The germline V gene has CDR1 SGHDT and CDR2 YYEEEE. The ends were cut back, 0 bases at V and 7 bases at J, with 14 bases in the middle. CDR3 DNA: TGTGCCAGCAGCTTGGTGGCCGGGGGGCAGAACATTCAGTACTTC. This sequence encodes CASSLVAGGQNIQYF.

The chain carries TRBV4-2 and TRBJ1-1; no firm D call. The CDR3 totals 14 residues. Germline CDR1 reads LGHNA; CDR2 reads YNFKEQ. The ends were cut back, 1 base at V and 0 bases at J, with 6 bases in the middle. CDR3 loop: CASSQGGLNTEAFF. The CDR3, as DNA: TGTGCCAGCAGCCAAGGAGGGTTGAACACTGAAGCTTTCTTT.

This clone was seen once. The chain links TRBV18 to TRBJ1-1; 9 bases match TRBD1. The CDR3 spans 14 residues. The V segment lost 6 bases and the J segment 5 bases; nucleotides outside the gene matches: 7. Germline V gene sequence: CDR1 KGHSH, CDR2 LQKENI. CDR3 in amino acids: CASSRTGEGTEAFF. Written as DNA, the CDR3 is TGTGCCAGCTCCCGGACAGGGGAGGGGACTGAAGCTTTCTTT.

The chain uses TRBV5-1 and TRBJ1-2, with D possibly being TRBD1 (6 bases). This CDR3 is built from 12 residues. Between the trimmed V and J ends, which lost 0 bases and 8 bases, there was a span of 8 bases. CDR1 SGHRS and CDR2 YFSETQ come from the germline V gene. CDR3 nucleotide sequence: TGCGCCAGCAGCTTGGACAGGGAGGGCTACACCTTC. As protein: CASSLDREGYTF.

The chain joins TRBV7-9 to TRBJ2-2; TRBD1 agrees at 8 bases. V trimming: 5 bases; J trimming: 7 bases; junction bases outside the gene matches: 6. Germline-derived CDR1 and CDR2 are SEHNR and FQNEAQ (reference sequence). The CDR3 spans 14 residues. The CDR3 DNA is TGTGCCAGCAGCCCAGAGACAGGGGTCGGGGAGCTGTTTTTT. It encodes CASSPETGVGELFF.

The chain has TRBV7-2 and TRBJ2-7; 8 bases fit TRBD2. Germline V lookup: CDR1 SGHTA, CDR2 FQGNSA. J gave up 0 bases and V 1 base, and 2 bases lay outside the gene matches. The CDR3 loop spans 15 amino acids. The CDR3 is CASSLVGTSSYEQYF. For the CDR3, the DNA is TGTGCCAGCAGCTTAGTGGGGACTAGCTCCTACGAGCAGTACTTC.

The chain links TRBV7-2 to TRBJ2-2, with D unresolved. This CDR3 has 16 amino acids. Germline CDR1 reads SGHTA; CDR2 reads FQGNSA. Trimming pared 2 bases from V and 0 bases from J, leaving 10 bases between. For the CDR3, the DNA is TGTGCCAGCAGCTTACAAGCGCGGACGAACACCGGGGAGCTGTTTTTT. It is translated as CASSLQARTNTGELFF.

V is TRBV4-3 and J is TRBJ2-1, with TRBD2 matching over 8 bases. Germline-derived CDR1 and CDR2 are LGHNA and YSLEER. Trimming took 1 base from V and 4 from J; bases not matched to a gene: 3. The CDR3 spans 15 residues. CDR3 bases: TGCGCCAGCAGCCAAGGCGGGGGGTTGTACAATGAGCAGTTCTTC. Translating it yields CASSQGGGLYNEQFF.

The chain uses TRBV7-2 and TRBJ2-5, with 15 nucleotides matching TRBD2. This CDR3 is 16 amino acids long. The V segment lost 5 bases and the J segment 5 bases; nucleotides outside the gene matches: 6. Germline assignment: CDR1 SGHTA and CDR2 FQGNSA. CDR3 in DNA: TGTGCCAGCAGCGATGGGACTAGCGGGGGGAGGGAGACCCAGTACTTC. Its protein product is CASSDGTSGGRETQYF. Drawing the rest from reference TRBV7-2 and TRBJ2-5, the complete variable domain is GAGVSQSPSNKVTEKGKDVELRCDPISGHTALYWYRQSLGQGLEFLIYFQGNSAPDKSGLPSDRFSAERTGGSVSTLTIQRTQQEDSAVYLCASSDGTSGGRETQYFGPGTRLLVL.

V usage is TRBV6-4 and J usage is TRBJ2-3, with 9 bases aligning to TRBD1. The CDR3 spans 13 residues. Germline CDR1 MRHNA, CDR2 SNTAGT. Trimming removed 6 bases from V and 5 bases from J; junction bases left unmatched: 3. The CDR3 spells CASRGTGLDTQYF. The DNA for the CDR3 is TGTGCCAGCAGGGGGACAGGGTTAGATACGCAGTATTTT.

The rearrangement links TRBV2 to TRBJ2-2, with 8 bases lining up with TRBD2. V dropped 7 bases and J dropped 7; count of bases not matched to a gene: 11. Germline CDR1 and CDR2: SNHLY and FYNNEI. There are 15 residues in the CDR3. The CDR3 loop is CASNGRGGPYGELFF. Written as DNA, the CDR3 is TGTGCCAGCAACGGGAGGGGGGGCCCTTACGGGGAGCTGTTTTTT.

V and J are TRBV7-3 and TRBJ1-1; weak D call: TRBD1 (6 bases). The CDR3 runs to 14 residues. V lost 5 bases to trimming and J lost 3 bases, with 13 bases between them. Germline loops: CDR1 SGHTA, CDR2 FQGTGA. CDR3 sequence: CASSAQGFDTEAFF. CDR3 coding DNA: TGTGCCAGCAGCGCACAGGGATTTGACACTGAAGCTTTCTTT.

A few counts support this clone. The V and J genes are TRBV27 and TRBJ1-5, with 7 positions matching TRBD1. Germline V gives CDR1 MNHEY, CDR2 SMNVEV (reference sequence). V lost 4 bases, J lost 7 bases, and 4 bases stayed unmatched. The CDR3 is made up of 13 amino acids. The CDR3 DNA reads TGTGCCAGCAGTTCGACAGGGTACCAGCCCCAGCATTTT. This gives the protein CASSSTGYQPQHF.

CDR3 DNA: TGTGCCAGCGGCCGGGACAGGGGGGTTTCACCCCTCCACTTT. Translating gives CASGRDRGVSPLHF. This chain connects TRBV5-8 to TRBJ1-6, with 11 nucleotides matching TRBD1. CDR1 SGHTS and CDR2 YDEGEE come from the germline V gene. CDR3 length: 14 residues. V shed 7 bases, J shed 9 bases, and the junction held 6 bases outside the gene matches.

The J gene is TRBJ2-2, the V gene TRBV7-3; D gene ambiguous. This CDR3 is 12 amino acids long. Germline V CDR1 and CDR2: SGHTA, FQGTGA. The V end lost 5 bases, the J end lost 5 bases, and 6 bases lay between the germline ends. CDR3 protein: CASSPNTGELFF. The CDR3 coding sequence is TGTGCCAGCAGCCCCAATACCGGGGAGCTGTTTTTT.

The CDR3 region has the DNA TGTGCCAGCAGCTTAGGAGAGAGGAACACTGAAGCTTTCTTT. Protein sequence: CASSLGERNTEAFF. The rearrangement joins TRBV5-6 to TRBJ1-1; D gene unclear. Looked up from germline, CDR1 is SGHDT and CDR2 is YYEEEE. The CDR3 contains 14 residues. Trimming shortened V by 2 bases and J by 1 base, and 9 bases separated the two germline ends.

This clone was found once. The gene calls are TRBV6-6 and TRBJ2-5, with 10 bases lining up with TRBD2. V shed 6 bases, J shed 4 bases, and the junction held 8 bases outside the gene matches. CDR1 and CDR2 (germline): MNHNY, SVGAGI (reference sequence). The CDR3 contains 15 residues. CDR3 in DNA: TGTGCCAGCAGGCGCTTCATAGCGGGAGGAGAGACCCAGTACTTC. Its translation: CASRRFIAGGETQYF.

The genes are TRBV11-2 and TRBJ2-7, with 9 bases lining up with TRBD2. This CDR3 has 17 residues. Germline V gene sequence: CDR1 SGHAT, CDR2 FQNNGV. The J segment lost 4 bases and the V segment lost 0 bases, leaving 10 bases of the junction unmatched. CDR3 DNA: TGTGCCAGCAGCTTAGATGCCCTAGCGGGGATTCCGTACGAGCAGTACTTC. Translation gives CASSLDALAGIPYEQYF. Variable domain in full (rest from reference TRBV11-2 and TRBJ2-7): EAGVAQSPRYKIIEKRQSVAFWCNPISGHATLYWYQQILGQGPKLLIQFQNNGVVDDSQLPKDRFSAERLKGVDSTLKIQPAKLEDSAVYLCASSLDALAGIPYEQYFGPGTRLTVT.